Shown below are 10 T cell receptor beta chains from a single sample sequenced in a study of beta chain features in type 1 diabetes. The entirety of the isolated RNA underwent reverse transcription, so expressed TCRB transcripts were sequenced. Libraries were prepared by immunoSEQ multiplex PCR; TCRdb keeps only in-frame clonotypes and omits some of them. The sample shows some 270,000 clones, under 8.5% of them seen only once. The specimen sequenced was central memory CD4+ T cells from blood. These receptors were obtained from a woman aged 18-35 years in good health.

The sample holds a few counts of this clone. This chain joins TRBV7-9 and TRBJ2-7; D is ambiguous. Germline assignment: CDR1 SEHNR and CDR2 FQNEAQ (reference sequence). The CDR3 length is 18 residues. Trimming left V 4 bases short and J 1 base short, with 23 bases between. CDR3 residues: CASSSLNDVLGRSYEQYF. Written as DNA, the CDR3 is TGTGCCAGCAGCTCCCTGAACGACGTGTTAGGACGGTCCTACGAGCAGTACTTC.

This clone has a handful of counts. V and J are TRBV27 and TRBJ1-1, with unresolved D. The V gene's germline CDR1 is MNHEY and CDR2 SMNVEV (reference sequence). The CDR3 loop spans 14 amino acids. Trimming cost V 5 bases and J 0 bases, with 10 bases left between them. CDR3 protein: CASSNLGMNTEAFF. The CDR3, as DNA: TGTGCCAGCAGTAACCTCGGGATGAACACTGAAGCTTTCTTT.

This clone has more than one count but fewer than ten. The rearrangement links TRBV9 to TRBJ1-6; D is undetermined. The germline V and J ends were trimmed by 2 bases and 0 bases, with 9 bases remaining between them. Germline CDR1 SGDLS, CDR2 YYNGEE. This CDR3 comprises 16 residues. The CDR3 sequence: CASSVGVSSYNSPLHF. The CDR3 region has the DNA TGTGCCAGCAGCGTGGGCGTTAGCTCCTATAATTCACCCCTCCACTTT. The full variable domain, completed using reference TRBV9 and TRBJ1-6, is DSGVTQTPKHLITATGQRVTLRCSPRSGDLSVYWYQQSLDQGLQFLIQYYNGEERAKGNILERFSAQQFPDLHSELNLSSLELGDSALYFCASSVGVSSYNSPLHFGNGTRLTVT.

The chain combines TRBV4-1 with TRBJ1-3; D not resolved. V dropped 1 base and J dropped 0 bases, with 4 bases sitting between them. The CDR3 has 14 residues. In germline, CDR1 is MGHRA, CDR2 YSYEKL. This CDR3 is CASSQVGSGNTIYF. DNA of the CDR3: TGCGCCAGCAGCCAAGTGGGCTCTGGAAACACCATATATTTT.

The chain links TRBV10-3 to TRBJ2-4, with D unresolved. The V gene lost 3 bases and the J gene lost 2 bases, with 8 bases spanning the gap. Germline lookup yields CDR1 ENHRY and CDR2 SYGVKD. The CDR3 loop spans 14 amino acids. The CDR3 here is CAISESETKNIQYF. Here the CDR3 DNA reads TGTGCCATCAGTGAATCAGAAACCAAAAACATTCAGTACTTC.

This clone has a handful of counts. This chain joins TRBV7-3 and TRBJ2-7; D may be TRBD2 (5 bases). V gave up 3 bases and J gave up 6 bases, with 12 bases separating them. CDR1 and CDR2 (germline): SGHTA, FQGTGA. CDR3 length: 13 amino acids. The CDR3 here is CASSFTDAGEQYF. DNA of the CDR3: TGTGCCAGCAGCTTCACGGACGCGGGCGAGCAGTACTTC.

This clone appeared a few times. The genes are TRBV15 and TRBJ2-5; D perhaps matches TRBD2 (7 bases). The V gene's germline CDR1 is LNHNV and CDR2 YYDKDF (reference sequence). The CDR3 contains 15 residues. Between the trimmed V and J ends, which lost 1 base and 2 bases, there was a span of 11 bases. The CDR3 region is CATSRAEGGQETQYF. The CDR3, as DNA: TGTGCCACCAGCAGAGCTGAGGGGGGGCAAGAGACCCAGTACTTC.

This chain uses TRBV2 with TRBJ1-2, with D uncertain. The germline V and J ends were trimmed by 3 bases and 2 bases, with 4 bases remaining between them. Germline CDR1 reads SNHLY; CDR2 reads FYNNEI. The CDR3 length is 12 residues. The CDR3 here is CASSETNYGYTF. The CDR3 region has the DNA TGTGCCAGCAGTGAGACCAACTATGGCTACACCTTC.

This clone turned up a few times. The chain combines TRBV7-2 with TRBJ2-3; TRBD2 matches at 12 bases. Germline V lookup: CDR1 SGHTA, CDR2 FQGNSA. The CDR3 contains 19 residues. J was trimmed by 1 base and V by 3 bases; bases with no gene match: 11. The CDR3 sequence is CASSLTSGSVVTGTDTQYF. The CDR3 nucleotides read TGTGCCAGCAGCTTGACTAGCGGGAGCGTCGTGACGGGCACAGATACGCAGTATTTT.

The chain is built from TRBV27 and TRBJ2-3, with 10 nucleotides matching TRBD2. V lost 2 bases and J lost 5; bases outside the gene matches: 4. The CDR3 totals 15 residues. Germline V gene sequence: CDR1 MNHEY, CDR2 SMNVEV (reference sequence). The CDR3 spells CASSLLAGVRDTQYF. CDR3 sequence (DNA): TGTGCCAGCAGTTTACTAGCGGGGGTTCGAGATACGCAGTATTTT.